The 2 T cell receptor beta chains in this list originate from one sample, sequenced in a study of blood T cell repertoires in COVID-19. The protocol was immunoSEQ multiplex PCR, while the TCRdb copy is restricted to in-frame clones and leaves out a portion. Of 60,000 to 85,000 clones in the sample, roughly 85% are singletons; the top ten hold about 3%. The sample was peripheral blood. The source of these receptors is a woman in her forties or fifties with COVID-19, enrolled during active disease.

V is TRBV7-3 and J is TRBJ2-1; 9 positions match TRBD2. Trimming at V came to 2 bases and at J to 5 bases, leaving 4 bases not matched to a gene. The CDR3 length is 15 residues. The V gene's germline CDR1 is SGHTA and CDR2 FQGTGA. CDR3 sequence (DNA): TGTGCCAGCAGCTTAGCGGGAGGGCCCGACAATGAGCAGTTCTTC. Its protein is CASSLAGGPDNEQFF.

This sequence joins TRBV28 and TRBJ2-4; 11 nucleotides match TRBD2. Germline V gene sequence: CDR1 MDHEN, CDR2 SYDVKM. This CDR3 has 20 amino acids. With 3 bases clipped from V and 0 bases from J, the junction kept 13 bases outside the gene matches. The CDR3 spells CASSFYSLAGAGLAKNIQYF. CDR3 coding DNA: TGTGCCAGCAGTTTCTATTCACTAGCGGGAGCCGGACTAGCCAAAAACATTCAGTACTTC.